This record concerns one T cell receptor beta chain sequence. The antigen remains unidentified. The source of the sample is a study of identical twins. Study-level points and caveats: Twins shared out-of-frame alpha sequences with excess low generation probability.

There are 15 residues in the CDR3. Trimming removed 2 bases from V and 6 bases from J, with 13 bases in between. Germline CDR1 SSHAT, CDR2 FNYEAQ (reference sequence). TCRdb itself ran the 5' RACE reads through MiXCR, one entry per CDR3 protein. The sample consists of hundreds of thousands of distinct CDR3 sequences, roughly 20% of them appearing once. This same sample was also part of a study on T cells expressing NK-cell markers. From that paper: The TCR beta repertoires originated in sorted CD3+CD56+NKG2C+, CD3+CD56+NKG2C- and CD3+CD56-NKG2C+ T cells. The study sequenced eight donors, seven HCMV-seropositive and one seronegative. These clonotypes additionally ranked first within the CD3+CD56-NKG2C+ fraction of four donors.

The genes are TRBV7-7 and TRBJ2-2; the D gene is possibly TRBD2 (5 bases). This clonotype was obtained from a woman between 18 and 29 years old in good health. The source material was PBMCs. In DNA form, the CDR3 reads TGTGCCAGCAGCTTATCACTTTCCGGGGCCGGGGAGCTGTTTTTT. This gives the protein CASSLSLSGAGELFF.